This T cell receptor beta chain was sequenced during a study of early T cells in non-severe SARS-CoV-2 infection. TCRdb fed the 5' RACE reads into MiXCR, producing one record per CDR3 protein. This table has tens of thousands of distinct CDR3 sequences, about 15% appearing once. Trimming left V 1 base short and J 7 bases short, with 16 bases between. Germline V lookup: CDR1 LGHDT, CDR2 YNNKEL (reference sequence). The CDR3 extends over 15 amino acids. Input material: whole blood. The origin of this receptor is an adult who was a healthcare worker with PCR-confirmed SARS-CoV-2 infection or an uninfected control (not recorded which). The rearrangement links TRBV3-1 to TRBJ2-5; tentatively, D is TRBD2 (6 bases). The CDR3 sequence is CASSQVTGLPGTQYF. The CDR3 bases are TGTGCCAGCAGCCAAGTAACGGGACTGCCCGGGACCCAGTACTTC.